The clone carrying this TCR beta chain was counted a few times. The sample has other DNA sequences that encode this CDR3 too. Germline V gene sequence: CDR1 SGHRS, CDR2 YFSETQ. Trimming took off 1 base at V and 1 base at J, with 8 bases between the two ends. There are 14 residues in the CDR3. These data come from a study of blood T cell repertoires in COVID-19. As for the study in general: Nucleic acid was either cDNA or gDNA, and it came from T cells, B-cell-depleted T cells, or PBMCs.

Sequenced by immunoSEQ multiplex PCR; TCRdb stores in-frame clones only, minus some. This sample has about 180,000 clones, with roughly four fifths found just once. The sequence derives from a woman in her 70s with COVID-19, enrolled during active disease. The chain has TRBV5-1 and TRBJ1-1; the D is unclear. The sequencing input was peripheral blood. CDR3 sequence reads: CASSLTGGNTEAFF. DNA of the CDR3: TGCGCCAGCAGCTTGACGGGAGGGAACACTGAAGCTTTCTTT.